The rows below give T cell receptor beta chains drawn from one sample of a study of shared clonotypes between healthy human individuals. The protocol was immunoSEQ multiplex PCR, while the TCRdb copy is restricted to in-frame clones and leaves out a portion. Among about half a million clones listed, 70% to 80% were seen once. The sequencing input was PBMCs. The receptors shown here come from a woman aged 40 to 50 in good health. Some clones in this sample may be carry-over from other donors' samples. The CDR3 runs from the conserved cysteine through the conserved F or W. Each record gives: V gene, D gene, J gene, clone size, CDR3 DNA, CDR3 protein. The D gene is left open where the match is weak. Size tells how often a clone was seen (once, few, many) or the class of an expanded clone, and some rows leave it out.

TRBV2	-	TRBJ2-5	-	TGTGCCAGCATCACTCCATCGGTGGGGGAGACCCAGTACTTC	CASITPSVGETQYF
TRBV4-1	-	TRBJ2-5	-	TGCGCCAGCAGCCAAGATCGGGAGACCCAGTACTTC	CASSQDRETQYF
TRBV7-2	-	TRBJ1-5	-	TGTGCCAGCAGCTTAGACAGCTCCATCAATCAGCCCCAGCATTTT	CASSLDSSINQPQHF
TRBV10-3	TRBD2	TRBJ2-5	-	TGTGCCATCAGTGAGGGACTAGCGGCGGAAGAGACCCAGTACTTC	CAISEGLAAEETQYF
TRBV30	-	TRBJ1-4	-	TGTGCCTGGAGTTATAGGTCTCGCGAAAAACTGTTTTTT	CAWSYRSREKLFF
TRBV5-1	TRBD2	TRBJ2-1	-	TGCGCCAGCAGCTTGGTACTAGCGGGAGGTACCTACAATGAGCAGTTCTTC	CASSLVLAGGTYNEQFF
TRBV19	-	TRBJ2-2	-	TGTGCCAGTAGGGGGACGACAATGGGAGGGGAGCTGTTTTTT	CASRGTTMGGELFF
TRBV18	TRBD1	TRBJ2-7	-	TGTGCCAGCTCACCGACAGGGGTACCCTACGAGCAGTACTTC	CASSPTGVPYEQYF
TRBV7-8	TRBD2	TRBJ2-7	few	TGTGCCAGCAGGCAATCGGGGGGTTCCTACGAGCAGTACTTC	CASRQSGGSYEQYF
TRBV7-3	-	TRBJ2-3	once	TGTGCCAGCAGCCCCACGGGGACCACAGATACGCAGTATTTT	CASSPTGTTDTQYF
TRBV5-1	-	TRBJ1-3	-	TGCGCCAGCAGCTTGGAGGGAGGGGGGATTTTCTCTGGAAACACCATATATTTT	CASSLEGGGIFSGNTIYF
TRBV7-9	-	TRBJ2-7	-	TGTGCCAGCAGCCCTAGGGACTACGAGCAGTACTTC	CASSPRDYEQYF
TRBV10-3	-	TRBJ2-7	few	TGTGCCATCAGGCCCTCCGGGACCCTTCTTCTTGAGCAGTACTTC	CAIRPSGTLLLEQYF
TRBV7-2	TRBD2	TRBJ2-7	-	TGTGCCAGCGCCGTAGGGAGGGGCACCTACGAGCAGTACTTC	CASAVGRGTYEQYF
TRBV30	-	TRBJ2-7	-	TGTGCCTGGGCAACCGGACAGCCCGCCTACGAGCAGTACTTC	CAWATGQPAYEQYF
TRBV2	-	TRBJ2-2	many	TGTGCCAGCAGTGAACAGGGAATTACGAACACCGGGGAGCTGTTTTTT	CASSEQGITNTGELFF
TRBV4-2	-	TRBJ1-1	many	TGTGCCAGCAGCCCGTTACAGGGTGGGAACACTGAAGCTTTCTTT	CASSPLQGGNTEAFF
TRBV7-2	-	TRBJ1-5	-	TGTGCCAGCAGCTACAGGGGCAATCAGCCCCAGCATTTT	CASSYRGNQPQHF
TRBV7-9	-	TRBJ2-7	many	TGTGCCAGCAGCCGGAGGGGGTACGAGCAGTACTTC	CASSRRGYEQYF
TRBV7-9	-	TRBJ2-5	-	TGTGCCAGCAGGGGATTCTTTCAAGAGACCCAGTACTTC	CASRGFFQETQYF
TRBV4-2	-	TRBJ2-3	-	TGTGCCAGCAGCCAAGATTATAACGTGATGGCAGATACGCAGTATTTT	CASSQDYNVMADTQYF
TRBV29-1	-	TRBJ1-5	-	TGCAGCGTTGAGGCCGGGGAAGGTCAGCCCCAGCATTTT	CSVEAGEGQPQHF
TRBV15	-	TRBJ1-2	-	TGTGCCACCAGCAGAGAGGGGGGGTATGGCTACACCTTC	CATSREGGYGYTF
TRBV7-9	-	TRBJ1-5	few	TGTGCCAGCAGCCCCGGGCCCAGGGGCAGTCAGCCCCAGCATTTT	CASSPGPRGSQPQHF
TRBV4-1	TRBD1	TRBJ2-7	-	TGCGCCAGCAGCCAAGAGGGGACAGGGGTCGGAGGGCAGTACTTC	CASSQEGTGVGGQYF
TRBV28	TRBD1	TRBJ2-7	-	TGTGCCAGCAGCGCAGGGGGCTACGAGCAGTACTTC	CASSAGGYEQYF
TRBV9	-	TRBJ1-2	-	TGTGCCAGCAGCGTAAGGCGGCAGGGGTCGTATGGCTACACCTTC	CASSVRRQGSYGYTF
TRBV29-1	TRBD2	TRBJ2-3	-	TGCAGCGTTGAAGATTCACTAGCGGGAGTGGGGATAGATACGCAGTATTTT	CSVEDSLAGVGIDTQYF
TRBV6-5	-	TRBJ2-4	-	TGTGCCAGCAGTTACGGGGAGATTCAGTACTTC	CASSYGEIQYF
TRBV29-1	-	TRBJ2-3	-	TGCAGCGTCCCGGGCCCAGGAGTTCCTACGCAGTATTTT	CSVPGPGVPTQYF
TRBV19	TRBD2	TRBJ2-1	-	TGTGCCAGTAGTACCCCCAGCGGGAGGACGGGCAATGAGCAGTTCTTC	CASSTPSGRTGNEQFF
TRBV5-1	-	TRBJ2-7	-	TGCGCCAGCAGCTTGGTGGGGAACTTCGGCTACGAGCAGTACTTC	CASSLVGNFGYEQYF
TRBV7-2	-	TRBJ1-1	-	TGTGCCAGCAGCTTAGTCTGGGCAGGGTCGGACACTGAAGCTTTCTTT	CASSLVWAGSDTEAFF
TRBV4-2	TRBD2	TRBJ2-1	-	TGTGCCAGCAGCCAGCAACCGGGACTAGCGGCGAATGAGCAGTTCTTC	CASSQQPGLAANEQFF
TRBV29-1	TRBD1	TRBJ1-1	-	TGCAGCGTCGAGGGACAGGGACAAACTGAAGCTTTCTTT	CSVEGQGQTEAFF
TRBV28	-	TRBJ1-5	-	TGTGCCAGCCGCCGGGGAGGGGAAGATCAGCCCCAGCATTTT	CASRRGGEDQPQHF
TRBV6-6	TRBD1	TRBJ1-1	once	TGTGCCAGCAGCTCATTAGGACAGGGGGCAAACACTGAAGCTTTCTTT	CASSSLGQGANTEAFF
TRBV29-1	-	TRBJ2-5	few	TGCAGCGTTGCTGCAGGCCAAGAGACCCAGTACTTC	CSVAAGQETQYF
TRBV5-1	TRBD2	TRBJ2-3	-	TGCGCCAGCAGTGGTGCGGGAGGAGACACAGATACGCAGTATTTT	CASSGAGGDTDTQYF
TRBV6-6	TRBD1	TRBJ1-3	-	TGTGCCAGCAGTTACTCGGACAGGGCTGGAAACACCATATATTTT	CASSYSDRAGNTIYF
TRBV6-1	-	TRBJ1-5	few	TGTGCCAGCAGTGAATGGGGGAGGGGAAATCAGCCCCAGCATTTT	CASSEWGRGNQPQHF
TRBV4-1	TRBD2	TRBJ2-1	-	TGCGCCAGCAGCCCATTGAAGGAGCGGGAGCTAAGCAATGAGCAGTTCTTC	CASSPLKERELSNEQFF
TRBV29-1	-	TRBJ1-4	-	TGCAGCGTTGAAGCGGTGGGGTGCGTCGAAAAACTGTTTTTT	CSVEAVGCVEKLFF
TRBV5-4	TRBD2	TRBJ2-7	-	TGTGCCAGCAGCTTGGGAGGCGGGAGTTTAGGGGAGCAGTACTTC	CASSLGGGSLGEQYF
TRBV19	-	TRBJ2-5	-	TGTGCCAGTAGCCAACCCGGGACCTTTATGGGGCAGTACTTC	CASSQPGTFMGQYF
TRBV27	TRBD1	TRBJ1-2	-	TGTGCCAGCAGTCCCAGGGGGCTGAATGGCTACACCTTC	CASSPRGLNGYTF
TRBV6-1	-	TRBJ1-5	-	TGTGCCAGCAGTGAGATCCCCGCAGGACTCAATCAGCCCCAGCATTTT	CASSEIPAGLNQPQHF
TRBV12-5	-	TRBJ2-3	-	TGTGCTAGTGGTTTGGGGCTGCCCGGAGATACGCAGTATTTT	CASGLGLPGDTQYF
TRBV21-1	-	TRBJ2-7	once	TGTGCCAGCAGCCGGGGACTAGCGGGAGGCAGGTACGAGCAGTACTTC	CASSRGLAGGRYEQYF
TRBV4-2	-	TRBJ1-2	few	TGTGCCAGCAGCTTGGCCGACAGTTACCACTATGGCTACACCTTC	CASSLADSYHYGYTF
TRBV19	TRBD1	TRBJ1-5	-	TGTGCCAGTTCTCTGACAGGGCCCATCAATAGCAATCAGCCCCAGCATTTT	CASSLTGPINSNQPQHF
TRBV2	-	TRBJ2-5	-	TGTGCCAGCAGTGCCAGTGAGACCCAGTACTTC	CASSASETQYF
TRBV19	-	TRBJ1-5	-	TGTGCCAGTAGTATACAAACAGGCAGAGGTAATCAGCCCCAGCATTTT	CASSIQTGRGNQPQHF
TRBV7-2	TRBD2	TRBJ2-7	once	TGTGCCAGCAGCTTACGGGCGGGAGGATCCTCCTACGAGCAGTACTTC	CASSLRAGGSSYEQYF
TRBV7-9	TRBD2	TRBJ2-1	few	TGTGCCAGCAGCCAGGCGATAGCGGGACGGGGTGAGCAGTTCTTC	CASSQAIAGRGEQFF